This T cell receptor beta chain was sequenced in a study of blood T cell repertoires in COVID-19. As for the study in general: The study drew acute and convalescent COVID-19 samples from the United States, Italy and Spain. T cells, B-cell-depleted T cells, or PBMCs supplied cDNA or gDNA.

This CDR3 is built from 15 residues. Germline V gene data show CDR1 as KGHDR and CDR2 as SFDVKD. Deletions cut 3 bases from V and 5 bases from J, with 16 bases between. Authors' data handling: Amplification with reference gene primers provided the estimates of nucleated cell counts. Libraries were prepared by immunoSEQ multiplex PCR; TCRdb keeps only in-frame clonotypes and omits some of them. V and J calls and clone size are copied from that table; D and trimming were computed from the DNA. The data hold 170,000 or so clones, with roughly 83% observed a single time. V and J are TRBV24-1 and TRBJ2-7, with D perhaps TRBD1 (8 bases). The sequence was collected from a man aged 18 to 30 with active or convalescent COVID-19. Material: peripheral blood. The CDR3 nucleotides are TGTGCCACCAGTGATCCTAACAGGGGGGGAAACGAGCAGTACTTC. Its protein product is CATSDPNRGGNEQYF.